This T cell receptor beta chain came from a study of blood T cell repertoires in COVID-19. About the research overall: The United States, Italy and Spain provided the acute and convalescent COVID-19 samples. T cells, B-cell-depleted T cells, or PBMCs supplied cDNA or gDNA.

How the authors handled the data: Reference gene primer amplification gave nucleated cell count estimates. Repertoires were generated with immunoSEQ multiplex PCR, while TCRdb's copy carries only in-frame clones and drops some. Clone size and V and J calls were adopted from that table, with D and trimming inferred from the DNA. The data show more than 20,000 clones, about 88% seen once. Trimming took 0 bases from V and 0 from J, leaving 7 bases between them. CDR3 length: 15 amino acids. Germline values: CDR1 SGHRS, CDR2 YFSETQ. Sequenced sample: peripheral blood. This receptor was obtained from a human donor in a cohort sampled during active COVID-19. The genes are TRBV5-1 and TRBJ1-3, with no clear D. CDR3 loop: CASSLAGSSGNTIYF. DNA for the CDR3: TGCGCCAGCAGCTTGGCCGGGAGCTCTGGAAACACCATATATTTT.